Below are 14 T cell receptor beta chains sequenced from a single sample in a study of beta chain features in type 1 diabetes. The isolated RNA, all of it, was reverse transcribed, so expressed TCRB transcripts were what got sequenced. TCRdb's table, derived via immunoSEQ multiplex PCR, lists solely in-frame clones and lacks some. Of roughly 250,000 clones listed, roughly two thirds are singletons. Sequencing input: naive CD4+ T cells from blood. The source is a young man in good health.

This clone was observed a handful of times. The same CDR3 also results from other DNA sequences found in this sample. This chain joins TRBV30 and TRBJ2-1; D gene uncertain. This CDR3 spans 11 amino acids. Germline values: CDR1 GTSNPN, CDR2 SVGIG (reference sequence). V lost 3 bases and J lost 2, with 2 bases in between. CDR3 residues: CAWRTYNEQFF. CDR3 bases: TGTGCCTGGAGAACCTACAATGAGCAGTTCTTC.

The chain carries TRBV29-1 and TRBJ2-5; D unresolved. The CDR3 length is 11 residues. Germline CDR1 is SQVTM and CDR2 is ANQGSEA. The germline V and J ends were trimmed by 4 bases and 7 bases, with 10 bases remaining between them. The CDR3 nucleotides read TGCAGCGTTGGCGGTATGGGGACCCAGTACTTC. It codes for CSVGGMGTQYF.

The chain employs TRBV7-8 and TRBJ2-2; D may be TRBD1 or TRBD2 (5 bases each). The CDR3 consists of 14 residues. Trimming left V 7 bases short and J 5 bases short, with 14 bases between. CDR1 is SGHVS and CDR2 is FQNEAQ in the germline V gene. CDR3 nucleotides: TGTGCCAGCACCTGGGACCCCCTGACCGGGGAGCTGTTTTTT. Its protein product is CASTWDPLTGELFF.

The rearrangement joins TRBV6-5 to TRBJ2-1; D possibly corresponds to TRBD1 (6 bases). Germline values: CDR1 MNHEY, CDR2 SVGAGI. V lost 8 bases and J lost 4, with 9 bases in between. The CDR3 runs 12 residues. For the CDR3, the DNA is TGTGCCAGCGGGACAACTTACAATGAGCAGTTCTTC. This encodes CASGTTYNEQFF.

This chain uses TRBV25-1 with TRBJ1-2, with no clear D. Deletions cut 3 bases from V and 7 bases from J, with 12 bases between. The germline V gene encodes CDR1 MGHDK and CDR2 SYGVNS. The CDR3 contains 13 residues. CDR3 sequence reads: CASSDTRDRGYTF. Here the CDR3 DNA reads TGTGCCAGCAGTGATACAAGGGATCGTGGCTACACCTTC.

This sequence joins TRBV30 and TRBJ2-2, with 7 positions matching TRBD2. The CDR3 has 13 residues. The V gene end was trimmed by 1 base and the J gene end by 7 bases; junction bases not matched to a gene: 3. The germline gives CDR1 GTSNPN, CDR2 SVGIG (reference sequence). CDR3 residues: CAWSERGSGELFF. The CDR3 DNA follows: TGTGCCTGGAGTGAGCGGGGCAGCGGGGAGCTGTTTTTT.

J is TRBJ2-7 and V is TRBV30, with D possibly TRBD2 on 5 matching bases. CDR1 and CDR2 (germline): GTSNPN, SVGIG (reference sequence). The CDR3 is 12 amino acids. The ends were cut back, 4 bases at V and 4 bases at J, with 11 bases in the middle. The CDR3 nucleotides read TGTGCCTGGACTTCTGGCGGGTACGAGCAGTACTTC. Encoded protein: CAWTSGGYEQYF.

This chain connects TRBV2 to TRBJ1-6; 8 bases are a match to TRBD1. The germline V gene encodes CDR1 SNHLY and CDR2 FYNNEI. This CDR3 is built from 14 residues. J gave up 10 bases and V 6 bases, and 8 bases lay outside the gene matches. This CDR3 reads CASSTTGDRSPLHF. CDR3 bases: TGTGCCAGCAGCACGACAGGGGATCGGTCACCCCTCCACTTT.

This chain links TRBV2 with TRBJ1-6, with D hard to call. V lost 0 bases and J 14 bases, leaving 11 bases between the germline ends. The CDR3 has 13 residues. Looked up from germline, CDR1 is SNHLY and CDR2 is FYNNEI. CDR3 sequence reads: CASSEALGGSLHF. For the CDR3, the DNA is TGTGCCAGCAGTGAAGCGCTTGGCGGATCCCTCCACTTT.

The rearrangement uses TRBV10-3 and TRBJ1-3; D remains unclear. CDR1 is ENHRY and CDR2 is SYGVKD in the germline V gene. The V gene lost 0 bases and the J gene lost 6 bases, with 6 bases spanning the gap. CDR3 size: 13 residues. CDR3 DNA sequence: TGTGCCATCAGTGAGTCGAACAAAAACACCATATATTTT. This gives the protein CAISESNKNTIYF.

V usage is TRBV7-2 and J usage is TRBJ2-7, with 10 nucleotides matching TRBD2. Germline lookup yields CDR1 SGHTA and CDR2 FQGNSA. The V segment lost 5 bases and the J segment 3 bases; nucleotides outside the gene matches: 4. This CDR3 comprises 14 residues. The CDR3 loop reads CASSTPSGSYEQYF. CDR3 DNA: TGTGCCAGCAGCACCCCTAGCGGGAGCTACGAGCAGTACTTC.

The chain joins TRBV9 to TRBJ1-1; 7 positions match TRBD1. The CDR3 consists of 15 residues. The V segment lost 4 bases and the J segment 11 bases; nucleotides outside the gene matches: 17. CDR1 is SGDLS, CDR2 YYNGEE, per germline. CDR3 amino acids: CASSPHSPDRAMAFF. The CDR3 coding sequence is TGTGCCAGCAGCCCCCACAGTCCCGACAGGGCAATGGCTTTCTTT.

The chain is built from TRBV7-9 and TRBJ2-7; D is unresolved. The length of the CDR3 is 14 residues. The V and J ends lost 3 bases and 2 bases respectively, with 11 bases between them. Looked up from germline, CDR1 is SEHNR and CDR2 is FQNEAQ (reference sequence). CDR3 protein: CASSFSGPTYEQYF. In nucleotides, the CDR3 is TGTGCCAGCAGCTTCTCAGGTCCCACCTACGAGCAGTACTTC. Full variable domain (remainder filled in from reference TRBV7-9 and TRBJ2-7): DTGVSQNPRHKITKRGQNVTFRCDPISEHNRLYWYRQTLGQGPEFLTYFQNEAQLEKSRLLSDRFSAERPKGSFSTLEIQRTEQGDSAMYLCASSFSGPTYEQYFGPGTRLTVT.

In nucleotides, the CDR3 is TGTGCCAGCTCACCAAACAGTGGCGGGGAGCTGTTTTTT. Translating gives CASSPNSGGELFF. This chain uses TRBV18 with TRBJ2-2, with D unclear. This CDR3 spans 13 amino acids. The V end was cut by 2 bases, the J end by 7 bases, with 8 bases between. Germline values: CDR1 KGHSH, CDR2 LQKENI.